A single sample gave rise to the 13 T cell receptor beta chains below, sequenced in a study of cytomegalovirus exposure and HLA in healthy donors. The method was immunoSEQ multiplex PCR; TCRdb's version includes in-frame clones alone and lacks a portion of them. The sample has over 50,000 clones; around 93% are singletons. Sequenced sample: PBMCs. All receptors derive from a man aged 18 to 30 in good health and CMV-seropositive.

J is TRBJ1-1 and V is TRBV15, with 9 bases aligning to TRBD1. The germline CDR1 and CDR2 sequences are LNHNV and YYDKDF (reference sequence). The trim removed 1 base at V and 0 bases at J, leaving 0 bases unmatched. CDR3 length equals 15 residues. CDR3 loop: CATSRGDRVNTEAFF. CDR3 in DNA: TGTGCCACCAGCAGAGGGGACAGGGTGAACACTGAAGCTTTCTTT.

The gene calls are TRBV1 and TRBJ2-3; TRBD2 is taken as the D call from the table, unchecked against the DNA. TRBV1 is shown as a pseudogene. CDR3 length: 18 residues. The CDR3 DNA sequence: TGCACCAGCAGCCAAGACGACTCGGAGAGCGGGAGGGCAGATACGCAGTATTTT. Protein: CTSSQDDSESGRADTQYF.

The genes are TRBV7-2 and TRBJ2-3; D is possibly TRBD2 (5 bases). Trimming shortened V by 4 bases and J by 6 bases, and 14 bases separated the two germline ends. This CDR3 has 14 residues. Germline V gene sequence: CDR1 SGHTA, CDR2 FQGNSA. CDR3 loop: CASSSRTPTDTQYF. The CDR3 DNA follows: TGTGCCAGCAGCTCAAGGACTCCGACGGATACGCAGTATTTT.

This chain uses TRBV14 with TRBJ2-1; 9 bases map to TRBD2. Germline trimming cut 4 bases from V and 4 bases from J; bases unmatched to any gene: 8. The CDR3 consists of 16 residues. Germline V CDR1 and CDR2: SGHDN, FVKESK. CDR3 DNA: TGTGCCAGCAGCCCCCTCGGGCTAGCGGGATACAATGAGCAGTTCTTC. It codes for CASSPLGLAGYNEQFF.

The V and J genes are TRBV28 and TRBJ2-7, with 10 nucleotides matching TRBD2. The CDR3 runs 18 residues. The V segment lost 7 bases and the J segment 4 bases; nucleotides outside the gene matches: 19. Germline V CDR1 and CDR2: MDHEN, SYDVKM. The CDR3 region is CASTPPASGSHLLYEQYF. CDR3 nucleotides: TGTGCCAGCACCCCCCCCGCTAGCGGGAGTCACCTACTGTACGAGCAGTACTTC.

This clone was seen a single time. This chain's CDR3 is CASRRENYEQYF. The CDR3 coding sequence is TGTGCCAGCAGGCGGGAGAACTACGAGCAGTACTTC. The chain has TRBV2 and TRBJ2-7; 7 bases are shared with TRBD2. This CDR3 has 12 residues. Trimming took 6 bases from V and 3 from J; bases not matched to a gene: 2. The germline CDR1 and CDR2 sequences are SNHLY and FYNNEI.

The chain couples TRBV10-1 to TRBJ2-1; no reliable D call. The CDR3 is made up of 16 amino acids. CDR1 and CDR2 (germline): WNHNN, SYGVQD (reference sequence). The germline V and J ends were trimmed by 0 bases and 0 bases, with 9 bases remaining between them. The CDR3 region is CASSESTVSSYNEQFF. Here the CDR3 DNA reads TGCGCCAGCAGTGAGTCGACTGTGAGCTCCTACAATGAGCAGTTCTTC.

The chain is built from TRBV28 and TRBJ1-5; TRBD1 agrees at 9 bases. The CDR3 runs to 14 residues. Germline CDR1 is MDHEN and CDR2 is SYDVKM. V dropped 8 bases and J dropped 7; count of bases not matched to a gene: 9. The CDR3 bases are TGTGCCAGCTCGGACAGGGGTGGGGGGCAGCCCCAGCATTTT. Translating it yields CASSDRGGGQPQHF.

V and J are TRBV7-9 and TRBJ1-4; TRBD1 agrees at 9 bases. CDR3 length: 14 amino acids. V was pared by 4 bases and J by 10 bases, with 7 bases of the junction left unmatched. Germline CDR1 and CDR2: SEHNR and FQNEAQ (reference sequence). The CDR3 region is CASSSGQGDGKLFF. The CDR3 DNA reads TGTGCCAGCAGCTCGGGACAGGGAGACGGAAAACTGTTTTTT.

CDR3 sequence reads: CASSLQGEQYF. CDR3 DNA: TGTGCCAGCAGCTTACAGGGGGAGCAGTACTTC. This rearrangement joins TRBV9 to TRBJ2-7; 7 positions match TRBD1. Trimming took 4 bases from V and 7 from J; bases not matched to a gene: 2. This CDR3 contains 11 residues. Germline values: CDR1 SGDLS, CDR2 YYNGEE.

CDR3 bases: TGTGCCAGCAGTTTAAGGAGGGGACGAAAGGCTTTCTTT. Amino acid sequence: CASSLRRGRKAFF. This chain links TRBV28 with TRBJ1-1, with D perhaps matching TRBD1 (5 bases). The CDR3 loop spans 13 amino acids. V was clipped by 2 bases and J by 11 bases, with 15 bases between them. Per the germline V gene, CDR1 is MDHEN and CDR2 is SYDVKM. The full variable domain, with the rest looked up from reference TRBV28 and TRBJ1-1, is DVKVTQSSRYLVKRTGEKVFLECVQDMDHENMFWYRQDPGLGLRLIYFSYDVKMKEKGDIPEGYSVSREKKERFSLILESASTNQTSMYLCASSLRRGRKAFFGQGTRLTVV.

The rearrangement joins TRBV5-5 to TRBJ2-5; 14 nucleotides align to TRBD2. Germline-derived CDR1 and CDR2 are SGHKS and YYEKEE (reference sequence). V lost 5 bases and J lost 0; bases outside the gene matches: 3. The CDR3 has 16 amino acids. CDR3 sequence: CASRGLAGVYQETQYF. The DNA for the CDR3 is TGTGCCAGCAGGGGACTAGCGGGGGTGTACCAAGAGACCCAGTACTTC.

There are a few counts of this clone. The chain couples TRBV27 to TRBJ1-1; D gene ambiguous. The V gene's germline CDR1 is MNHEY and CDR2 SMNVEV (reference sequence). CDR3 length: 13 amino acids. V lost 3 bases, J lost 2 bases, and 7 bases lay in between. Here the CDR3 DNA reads TGTGCCAGCAGTTTGTACAGCAACACTGAAGCTTTCTTT. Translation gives CASSLYSNTEAFF.